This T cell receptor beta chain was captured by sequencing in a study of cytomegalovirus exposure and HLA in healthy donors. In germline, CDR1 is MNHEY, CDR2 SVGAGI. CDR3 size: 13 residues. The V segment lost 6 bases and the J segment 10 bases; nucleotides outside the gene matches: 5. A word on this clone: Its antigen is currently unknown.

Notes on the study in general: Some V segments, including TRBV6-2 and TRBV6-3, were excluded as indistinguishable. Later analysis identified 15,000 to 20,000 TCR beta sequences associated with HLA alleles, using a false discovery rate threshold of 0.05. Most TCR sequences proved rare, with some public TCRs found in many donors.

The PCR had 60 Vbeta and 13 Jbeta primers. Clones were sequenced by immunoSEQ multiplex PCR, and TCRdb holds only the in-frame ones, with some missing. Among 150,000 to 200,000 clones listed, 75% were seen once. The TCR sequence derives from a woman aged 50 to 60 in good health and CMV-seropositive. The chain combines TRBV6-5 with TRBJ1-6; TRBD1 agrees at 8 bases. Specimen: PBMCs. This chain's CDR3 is CASRAGGRSPLHF. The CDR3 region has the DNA TGTGCCAGCAGGGCAGGGGGCAGGTCACCCCTCCACTTT.